Shown below are 11 T cell receptor beta chains from a single sample sequenced in a study of T cells in Graves' hyperthyroidism and ophthalmopathy. What was amplified from RNA transcripts were TCR beta CDR3 regions. During a first-round RT-PCR of the TCR CDR3, the HTBI primer set was used. TCRdb redid the calling of the multiplex PCR reads with MiXCR, one entry per CDR3 protein. The profile shows 300,000 to 400,000 distinct CDR3 sequences, about 15% of them singletons. Specimen: blood. The receptors derive from a woman between 55 and 75 years old with Graves' hyperthyroidism.

At least ten counts were recorded for this clonotype. This chain uses TRBV18 with TRBJ2-7, with 10 positions matching TRBD2. Per germline, CDR1 KGHSH and CDR2 LQKENI. After removal of 4 bases from V and 4 bases from J, the junction contained 7 bases not matched to a gene. The CDR3 is made up of 15 amino acids. CDR3 in amino acids: CASSLGIAGGYEQYF. The CDR3 DNA reads TGTGCCAGCTCACTAGGAATAGCGGGAGGTTACGAGCAGTACTTC.

In its sample, this clonotype was seen many times. The rearrangement uses TRBV7-9 and TRBJ2-5; 7 bases fit TRBD2. V lost 4 bases, J lost 4 bases, and 3 bases stayed unmatched. The CDR3 is made up of 13 amino acids. Germline CDR1 and CDR2: SEHNR and FQNEAQ (reference sequence). DNA for the CDR3: TGTGCCAGCAGCTCAGGCGGGAGAGAGACCCAGTACTTC. It yields the protein CASSSGGRETQYF.

Many counts were recorded for this clonotype. V is TRBV24-1 and J is TRBJ2-1, with D possibly matching TRBD2 (5 bases). The length of the CDR3 is 17 residues. V lost 3 bases and J 0 bases, leaving 14 bases between the germline ends. Looked up from germline, CDR1 is KGHDR and CDR2 is SFDVKD. CDR3 sequence: CATSDHIGVGSYNEQFF. In nucleotides, the CDR3 is TGTGCCACCAGTGATCACATCGGGGTAGGCTCCTACAATGAGCAGTTCTTC.

Worth noting for this clonotype: One junction end disagrees with the germline gene, perhaps due to a read error. The chain employs TRBV11-2 and TRBJ2-7, with a weak D call TRBD2 (5 bases). CDR1 and CDR2 from the germline V gene are SGHAT and FQNNGV. The CDR3 spans 15 residues. CDR3 protein: CASSQGLEMGLEQYF. DNA of the CDR3: TGCGCCAGCAGCCAAGGACTCGAAATGGGTCTCGAGCAGTACTTC. Combining the CDR3 with reference TRBV11-2 and TRBJ2-7 gives the whole variable domain EAGVAQSPRYKIIEKRQSVAFWCNPISGHATLYWYQQILGQGPKLLIQFQNNGVVDDSQLPKDRFSAERLKGVDSTLKIQPAKLEDSAVYLCASSQGLEMGLEQYFGPGTRLTVT.

This clonotype was observed many times. The V and J genes are TRBV7-8 and TRBJ2-2; the D is unclear. The ends were cut back, 4 bases at V and 3 bases at J, with 12 bases in the middle. The CDR3 is 15 residues long. The germline V gene has CDR1 SGHVS and CDR2 FQNEAQ. The DNA for the CDR3 is TGTGCCAGCAGCTGGGTGGGGAAGGACACCGGGGAGCTGTTTTTT. Its translation is CASSWVGKDTGELFF.

The chain links TRBV2 to TRBJ2-7; TRBD1 agrees at 7 bases. Trimming cost V 7 bases and J 3 bases; bases outside gene matches: 9. This CDR3 has 14 residues. The germline V gene encodes CDR1 SNHLY and CDR2 FYNNEI. The CDR3 DNA follows: TGTGCCAGCAATCCGGGACAGCTAAGCTACGAGCAGTACTTC. It codes for CASNPGQLSYEQYF. Full variable domain (outside the CDR3, taken from reference TRBV2 and TRBJ2-7): EPEVTQTPSHQVTQMGQEVILRCVPISNHLYFYWYRQILGQKVEFLVSFYNNEISEKSEIFDDQFSVERPDGSNFTLKIRSTKLEDSAMYFCASNPGQLSYEQYFGPGTRLTVT.

V gene TRBV29-1 combines with J gene TRBJ1-2; D gene unclear. Trimming took 3 bases from V and 14 from J, leaving 10 bases between them. Germline V gene lookup returns CDR1 SQVTM and CDR2 ANQGSEA. The CDR3 sequence is 9 residues long. This chain's CDR3 is CSVEEDATF. The CDR3 nucleotides are TGCAGCGTTGAGGAGGACGCAACCTTC.

This rearrangement joins TRBV28 to TRBJ2-7, with D possibly TRBD1 on 5 matching bases. V was cut by 4 bases and J by 4 bases, with 17 bases left in between. Germline lookup yields CDR1 MDHEN and CDR2 SYDVKM. This CDR3 comprises 15 residues. The CDR3 is CASSSQGQGQYEQYF. CDR3 nucleotide sequence: TGTGCCAGCAGTTCCCAAGGGCAGGGTCAGTACGAGCAGTACTTC.

This clonotype was detected many times. The chain couples TRBV24-1 to TRBJ1-1, with D possibly TRBD1 on 6 matching bases. V shed 3 bases and J shed 1 base, with 14 bases lying between them. The length of the CDR3 is 16 residues. Germline loops: CDR1 KGHDR, CDR2 SFDVKD. In DNA, the CDR3 is TGTGCCACCAGTGATGGGGGGGCACAGGGGAACACTGAAGCTTTCTTT. This gives the protein CATSDGGAQGNTEAFF.

This clonotype has at least ten counts. The chain recombines TRBV20-1 with TRBJ2-5; no firm D call. This CDR3 is 15 amino acids long. Trimming cost V 2 bases and J 3 bases, with 16 bases left between them. Germline-derived CDR1 and CDR2 are DFQATT and SNEGSKA (reference sequence). The CDR3 region has the DNA TGCAGTGCTAGACGACGGCCCTCCGGAGAAGAGACCCAGTACTTC. It codes for CSARRRPSGEETQYF.

There are a few counts of this clonotype. The J gene is TRBJ1-1, the V gene TRBV5-1, with 7 nucleotides matching TRBD1. CDR1 is SGHRS and CDR2 is YFSETQ in the germline V gene. Losses at the gene ends were 3 bases for V and 5 bases for J; bases not matched to a gene: 10. CDR3 size: 15 residues. The CDR3 spells CASSSGAGQTTEAFF. DNA for the CDR3: TGCGCCAGCAGCTCTGGCGCGGGACAGACGACTGAAGCTTTCTTT.